One and the same sample provided the 17 T cell receptor beta chains below, sequenced in a study of T cells in Graves' hyperthyroidism and ophthalmopathy. What was amplified from RNA transcripts were TCR beta CDR3 regions. An initial round of RT-PCR targeting the TCR CDR3 relied on the HTBI primer set. From the multiplex PCR reads, TCRdb called clonotypes with MiXCR, one entry per CDR3 protein. The profile shows around 430,000 distinct CDR3 sequences, about 15% of them singletons. Sequenced material: blood. These receptor sequences come from a woman under 40 with Graves' hyperthyroidism.

The genes are TRBV5-8 and TRBJ2-1; TRBD2 agrees at 7 bases. This CDR3 comprises 13 residues. In germline, CDR1 is SGHTS, CDR2 YDEGEE. The V and J ends lost 4 bases and 10 bases, in that order; junction bases with no gene match: 8. The CDR3 protein is CASSRGEAREQFF. Written as DNA, the CDR3 is TGTGCCAGCAGCCGGGGGGAGGCGAGAGAGCAGTTCTTC.

This clonotype has at least ten counts. The chain joins TRBV24-1 to TRBJ1-1; D is ambiguous. The ends were cut back, 2 bases at V and 8 bases at J, with 17 bases in the middle. This CDR3 has 15 residues. Germline CDR1 and CDR2: KGHDR and SFDVKD. CDR3 protein: CATSDSSPYPTEAFF. For the CDR3, the DNA is TGTGCCACCAGTGATTCTTCGCCCTACCCTACGGAAGCTTTCTTT.

Many counts were recorded for this clonotype. This chain joins TRBV30 and TRBJ2-7; D unresolved. Germline CDR1 is GTSNPN and CDR2 is SVGIG (reference sequence). There are 13 residues in the CDR3. V was shortened by 1 base and J by 2 bases, with 9 bases between the two germline ends. The CDR3 DNA follows: TGTGCCTGGAGTGAAGACGGTACCTACGAGCAGTACTTC. Translated, it gives CAWSEDGTYEQYF.

In its sample, this clonotype was seen many times. The DNA for the CDR3 is TGTGCCAGCAGTTCCCCCATCAACAGGGGACGGGGCAATGAGCAGTTCTTC. Encoded protein: CASSSPINRGRGNEQFF. The chain uses TRBV27 and TRBJ2-1; 7 bases are a match to TRBD1. J lost 6 bases, V lost 4 bases, and 15 bases had no gene match. CDR1 is MNHEY, CDR2 SMNVEV, per germline (reference sequence). The CDR3 runs 17 residues.

This clonotype was seen more than once but under ten times. This chain joins TRBV7-2 and TRBJ2-2; 9 bases line up with TRBD2. V gave up 1 base and J gave up 7 bases; unmatched junction bases: 1. Germline CDR1 SGHTA, CDR2 FQGNSA. The CDR3 has 14 amino acids. The CDR3 sequence is CASSLVAGDGELFF. The CDR3 DNA reads TGTGCCAGCAGCTTAGTAGCGGGAGACGGGGAGCTGTTTTTT.

The rearrangement links TRBV10-3 to TRBJ2-1; D is tentatively TRBD1 or TRBD2 (7 bases each). CDR1 and CDR2 (germline): ENHRY, SYGVKD. V lost 2 bases and J 1 base, leaving 12 bases between the germline ends. This CDR3 is 16 amino acids long. CDR3 amino acids: CAISENRGGSYNEQFF. Written as DNA, the CDR3 is TGTGCCATCAGTGAGAACAGGGGAGGGTCCTACAATGAGCAGTTCTTC.

This clonotype was detected ten times or more. This rearrangement joins TRBV12-3 or TRBV12-4 to TRBJ2-7; D is unclear. The CDR3 covers 16 residues. Trimming removed 7 bases from V and 1 base from J, with 20 bases in between. The CDR3 DNA reads as TGTGCCAGCACCCCGAAACAGACTTTCAAGTCCTACGAGCAGTACTTC. This sequence encodes CASTPKQTFKSYEQYF.

This clonotype was observed at least ten times. The chain couples TRBV30 to TRBJ1-2, with a tentative D call TRBD1 (6 bases). CDR3 length: 14 amino acids. Trimming removed 2 bases at V and 2 bases at J, with 12 bases between. CDR1 and CDR2 (germline): GTSNPN, SVGIG (reference sequence). In DNA, the CDR3 is TGTGCCTGGAGTTCGGGACACACCAACTATGGCTACACCTTC. Its protein is CAWSSGHTNYGYTF.

This clonotype was detected many times. The rearrangement uses TRBV18 and TRBJ2-7; D is possibly TRBD2 (6 bases). The V gene's germline CDR1 is KGHSH and CDR2 LQKENI. This CDR3 is built from 15 residues. V lost 5 bases to trimming and J lost 0 bases, with 14 bases between them. The CDR3 DNA follows: TGTGCCAGCTCAGATAGCGGCTTAAGCTCCTACGAGCAGTACTTC. This translates into CASSDSGLSSYEQYF.

In this sample, this clonotype turned up many times. This chain uses TRBV28 with TRBJ2-1; D perhaps matches TRBD2 (7 bases). This CDR3 contains 16 residues. V lost 8 bases, J lost 4 bases, and 21 bases lay in between. The V gene's germline CDR1 is MDHEN and CDR2 SYDVKM. This chain's CDR3 is CASGRGGTSLYNEQFF. The CDR3 DNA follows: TGTGCCAGCGGGAGGGGGGGGACCTCCCTGTACAATGAGCAGTTCTTC.

This sequence joins TRBV19 and TRBJ2-1; 7 bases fit TRBD2. This CDR3 has 15 residues. J lost 10 bases, V lost 5 bases, and 14 bases had no gene match. CDR1 LNHDA and CDR2 SQIVND come from the germline V gene (reference sequence). Here the CDR3 reads CASSRGSLSGLEQFF. The CDR3, as DNA: TGTGCCAGTAGTCGCGGGAGCCTTTCTGGGTTGGAGCAGTTCTTC.

This clonotype was seen ten or more times. This chain uses TRBV5-1 with TRBJ2-7; tentative D call: TRBD2 (5 bases). This CDR3 region has 14 residues. V was clipped by 5 bases and J by 1 base, with 13 bases between them. Germline values: CDR1 SGHRS, CDR2 YFSETQ. The CDR3 is CASRLRGGSYEQYF. CDR3 sequence (DNA): TGCGCCAGCAGGCTTCGAGGCGGGTCCTACGAGCAGTACTTC. The whole variable domain, filled in from reference TRBV5-1 and TRBJ2-7, reads KAGVTQTPRYLIKTRGQQVTLSCSPISGHRSVSWYQQTPGQGLQFLFEYFSETQRNKGNFPGRFSGRQFSNSRSEMNVSTLELGDSALYLCASRLRGGSYEQYFGPGTRLTVT.

A word on this clonotype: This may arise from a read error, as a much more abundant clone is one base away. The chain has TRBV3-1 and TRBJ2-7, with 11 nucleotides matching TRBD1. The CDR3 sequence is 15 residues long. Germline CDR1 is LGHDT and CDR2 is YNNKEL (reference sequence). V shed 4 bases, J shed 3 bases, and the junction held 5 bases outside the gene matches. The CDR3 nucleotides are TGTGCCAGCAGCCGGTACGGGACAGGGGGCTACGAGCAGTACTTC. Amino acid sequence: CASSRYGTGGYEQYF.

This clonotype was seen at least ten times. This chain joins TRBV5-1 and TRBJ1-1; 11 nucleotides agree with TRBD1. The CDR3 length is 15 residues. With V trimmed by 3 bases and J by 5 bases, 6 bases remained unmatched. The germline V gene encodes CDR1 SGHRS and CDR2 YFSETQ. This CDR3 is CASSSGTGGETEAFF. DNA for the CDR3: TGCGCCAGCAGCTCGGGGACAGGGGGAGAGACTGAAGCTTTCTTT.

This clonotype was counted between two and nine times. The rearrangement joins TRBV20-1 to TRBJ2-7, with a weak D call TRBD2 (5 bases). The CDR3 totals 12 residues. The V end lost 6 bases, the J end lost 0 bases, and 9 bases lay between the germline ends. CDR1 is DFQATT, CDR2 SNEGSKA, per germline (reference sequence). The CDR3: CSAPGFSYEQYF. The CDR3 nucleotides read TGCAGTGCACCGGGGTTCTCCTACGAGCAGTACTTC.

The sample holds one count of this clonotype. A much bigger clone sits one base away, suggesting this may be a read error. Without the conserved terminal phenylalanine or tryptophan, this CDR3 likely stems from a read error. The gene calls are TRBV20-1 and TRBJ2-5, with 12 bases aligning to TRBD2. Germline V gives CDR1 DFQATT, CDR2 SNEGSKA (reference sequence). The junction had 6 bases not matched to a gene; V was cut back by 2 bases and J by 5 bases. This CDR3 region has 15 residues. For the CDR3, the DNA is TGCAGTGCTAGAAAGGCTAGCGGGAGGGCTGAGACCCAGTACCTC. Its protein is CSARKASGRAETQYL.

This chain joins TRBV24-1 and TRBJ2-1, with D perhaps matching TRBD2 (5 bases). The V gene's germline CDR1 is KGHDR and CDR2 SFDVKD. V lost 6 bases to trimming and J lost 9 bases, with 11 bases between them. CDR3 length: 12 residues. DNA of the CDR3: TGTGCCACCAGTAGCGGCTATAGTGAGCAGTTCTTC. Protein: CATSSGYSEQFF.